The source of this T cell receptor (beta chain) is a study of cytomegalovirus exposure and HLA in healthy donors. Overall study: A data release that came early held about 89 million unique TCRs from HLA-typed donors. Of the donors genotyped, approximately 430 in all, 65% to 90% fell in the Caucasian-associated ancestry cluster. Study outcomes and limitations: Analysis performed later showed TCR beta chains linked to HLA being more clonally expanded than equally common others. Cytomegalovirus-associated status was assigned to about 150 TCR beta chains.

The CDR3 is 12 residues long. V lost 7 bases, J lost 10 bases, and 6 bases stayed unmatched. Looked up from germline, CDR1 is SGHNT and CDR2 is YYREEE (reference sequence). The PCR made use of 60 Vbeta and 13 Jbeta primers. The repertoire was sequenced with immunoSEQ multiplex PCR; TCRdb's copy has only in-frame clones and lacks some. The sample contains fewer than 70,000 clones, about 74% of which appear only once. Comments on this clone: Its specificity is not known.

This receptor was obtained from a woman aged 55-70 years in good health and CMV-seropositive. Sequencing input: PBMCs. This sequence joins TRBV5-4 and TRBJ2-1; TRBD2 aligns across 9 bases. CDR3 bases: TGTGCCAGCGCGTTTAGCGGGGGCGAGCAGTTCTTC. Its translation is CASAFSGGEQFF.